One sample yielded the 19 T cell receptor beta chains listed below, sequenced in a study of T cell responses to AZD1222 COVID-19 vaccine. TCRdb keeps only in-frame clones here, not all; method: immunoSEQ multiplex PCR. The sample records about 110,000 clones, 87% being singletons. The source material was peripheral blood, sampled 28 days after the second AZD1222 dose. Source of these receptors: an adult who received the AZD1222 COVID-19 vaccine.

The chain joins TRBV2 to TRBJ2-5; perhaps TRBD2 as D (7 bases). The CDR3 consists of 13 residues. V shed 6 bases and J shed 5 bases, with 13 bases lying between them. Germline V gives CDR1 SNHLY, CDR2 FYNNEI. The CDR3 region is CASRNREGETQYF. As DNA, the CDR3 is TGTGCCAGCAGGAACAGGGAGGGGGAGACCCAGTACTTC.

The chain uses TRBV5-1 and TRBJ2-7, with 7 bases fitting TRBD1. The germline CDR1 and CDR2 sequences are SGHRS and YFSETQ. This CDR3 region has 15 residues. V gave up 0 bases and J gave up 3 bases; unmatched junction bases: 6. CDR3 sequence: CASSLGSGGFYEQYF. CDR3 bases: TGCGCCAGCAGCTTGGGGTCAGGGGGATTCTACGAGCAGTACTTC.

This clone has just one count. The CDR3 spells CAWRGQGGGLSYTF. The DNA of the CDR3 is TGTGCCTGGAGAGGACAGGGAGGTGGTTTGAGCTACACCTTC. This chain connects TRBV30 to TRBJ1-2, with 8 bases matching TRBD1. V shed 3 bases and J 9 bases; nucleotides not matched to a gene: 12. Germline V gives CDR1 GTSNPN, CDR2 SVGIG (reference sequence). The CDR3 runs 14 residues.

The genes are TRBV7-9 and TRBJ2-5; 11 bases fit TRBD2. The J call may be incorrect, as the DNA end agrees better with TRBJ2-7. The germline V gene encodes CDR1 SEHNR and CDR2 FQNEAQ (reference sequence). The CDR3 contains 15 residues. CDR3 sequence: CASSPLAGGSYEQYF. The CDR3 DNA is TGTGCCAGCAGCCCTCTAGCGGGAGGTTCCTACGAGCAGTACTTC.

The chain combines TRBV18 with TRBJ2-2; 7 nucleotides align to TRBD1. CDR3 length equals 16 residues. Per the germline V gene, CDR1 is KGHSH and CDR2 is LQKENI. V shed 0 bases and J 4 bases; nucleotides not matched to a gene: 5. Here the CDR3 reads CASSPPNRGGTGELFF. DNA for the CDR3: TGTGCCAGCTCACCACCGAACAGGGGTGGCACCGGGGAGCTGTTTTTT.

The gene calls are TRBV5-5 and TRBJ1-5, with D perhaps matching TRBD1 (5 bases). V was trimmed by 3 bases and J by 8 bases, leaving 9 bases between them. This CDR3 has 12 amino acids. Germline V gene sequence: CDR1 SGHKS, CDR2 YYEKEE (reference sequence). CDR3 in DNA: TGTGCCAGCAGCTCCCCGGGGGAGCCCCAGCATTTT. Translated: CASSSPGEPQHF.

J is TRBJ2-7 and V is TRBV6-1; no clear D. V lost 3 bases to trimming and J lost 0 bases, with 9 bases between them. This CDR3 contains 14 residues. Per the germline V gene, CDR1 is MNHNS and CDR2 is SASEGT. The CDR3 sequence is CASSDYAVSYEQYF. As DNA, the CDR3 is TGTGCCAGCAGTGATTACGCGGTCTCCTACGAGCAGTACTTC.

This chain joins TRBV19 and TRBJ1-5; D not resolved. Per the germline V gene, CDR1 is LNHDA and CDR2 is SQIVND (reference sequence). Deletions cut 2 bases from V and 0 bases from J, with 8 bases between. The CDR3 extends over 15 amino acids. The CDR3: CASSISVYSNQPQHF. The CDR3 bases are TGTGCCAGTAGTATATCAGTTTATAGCAATCAGCCCCAGCATTTT.

CDR3 loop: CASSLRLADQETQYF. As DNA, the CDR3 is TGTGCCAGCAGTTTGAGGCTGGCGGACCAAGAGACCCAGTACTTC. The chain is built from TRBV28 and TRBJ2-5; D uncertain. CDR3 length: 15 amino acids. Trimming stripped 3 bases from V and 0 bases from J, with 11 bases between. The germline CDR1 and CDR2 sequences are MDHEN and SYDVKM.

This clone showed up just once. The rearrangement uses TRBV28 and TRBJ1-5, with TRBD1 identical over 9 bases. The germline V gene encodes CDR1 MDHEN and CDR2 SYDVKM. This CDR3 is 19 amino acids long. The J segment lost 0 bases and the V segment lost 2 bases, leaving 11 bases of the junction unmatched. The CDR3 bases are TGTGCCAGCAGTTTAGTTCGGTCGACAGGGGGACTTAGCAATCAGCCCCAGCATTTT. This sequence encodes CASSLVRSTGGLSNQPQHF.

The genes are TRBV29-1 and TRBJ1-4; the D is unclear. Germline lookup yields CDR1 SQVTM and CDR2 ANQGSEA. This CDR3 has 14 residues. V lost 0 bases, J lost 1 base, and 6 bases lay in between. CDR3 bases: TGCAGCGTTGAAGACGGTGGAACTAATGAAAAACTGTTTTTT. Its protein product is CSVEDGGTNEKLFF. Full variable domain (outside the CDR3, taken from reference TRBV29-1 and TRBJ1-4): SAVISQKPSRDICQRGTSLTIQCQVDSQVTMMFWYRQQPGQSLTLIATANQGSEATYESGFVIDKFPISRPNLTFSTLTVSNMSPEDSSIYLCSVEDGGTNEKLFFGSGTQLSVL.

The CDR3 region has the DNA TGTGCCAGCAGCCTTCGGGACCCACTAAACACCATATATTTT. Residues: CASSLRDPLNTIYF. J is TRBJ1-3 and V is TRBV14; D might be TRBD1 (5 bases). The CDR3 spans 14 residues. V was cut by 4 bases and J by 6 bases, with 13 bases left in between. The V gene's germline CDR1 is SGHDN and CDR2 FVKESK.

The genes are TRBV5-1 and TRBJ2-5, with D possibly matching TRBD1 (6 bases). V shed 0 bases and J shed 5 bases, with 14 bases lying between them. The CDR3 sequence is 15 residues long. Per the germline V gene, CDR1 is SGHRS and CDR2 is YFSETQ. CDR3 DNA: TGCGCCAGCAGCTTGGGAGGGGCAGGGGAGGAGACCCAGTACTTC. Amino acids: CASSLGGAGEETQYF.

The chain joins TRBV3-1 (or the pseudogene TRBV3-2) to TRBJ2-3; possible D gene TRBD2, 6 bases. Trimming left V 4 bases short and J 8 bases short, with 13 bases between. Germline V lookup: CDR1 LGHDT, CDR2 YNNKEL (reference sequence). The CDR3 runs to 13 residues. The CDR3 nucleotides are TGTGCCAGCAGCCGACTGACTAGTCGTACGCAGTATTTT. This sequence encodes CASSRLTSRTQYF.

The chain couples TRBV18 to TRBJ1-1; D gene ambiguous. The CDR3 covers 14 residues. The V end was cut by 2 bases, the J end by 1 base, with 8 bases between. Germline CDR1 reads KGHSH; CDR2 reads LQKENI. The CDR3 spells CASSPDAENTEAFF. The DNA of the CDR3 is TGTGCCAGCTCACCAGATGCCGAGAACACTGAAGCTTTCTTT.

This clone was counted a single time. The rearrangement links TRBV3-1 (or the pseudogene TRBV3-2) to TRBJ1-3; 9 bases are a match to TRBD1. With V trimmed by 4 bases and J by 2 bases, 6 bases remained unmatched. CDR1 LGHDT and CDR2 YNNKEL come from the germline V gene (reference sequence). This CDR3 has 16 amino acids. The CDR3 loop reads CASSPRQGGTGNTIYF. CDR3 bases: TGTGCCAGCAGCCCCCGACAGGGGGGAACTGGAAACACCATATATTTT.

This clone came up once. This CDR3 is CASSPLYEQYF. The DNA of the CDR3 is TGTGCCAGCAGTCCGTTGTACGAGCAGTACTTC. The rearrangement uses TRBV28 and TRBJ2-7; D call uncertain. There are 11 residues in the CDR3. Germline V gene sequence: CDR1 MDHEN, CDR2 SYDVKM. V was shortened by 5 bases and J by 4 bases, with 6 bases between the two germline ends.

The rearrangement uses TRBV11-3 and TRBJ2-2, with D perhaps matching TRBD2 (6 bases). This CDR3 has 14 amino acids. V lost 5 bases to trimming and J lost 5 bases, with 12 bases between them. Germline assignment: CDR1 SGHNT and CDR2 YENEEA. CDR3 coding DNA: TGTGCCAGCAGCGGAGGGGCGTCGACCGGGGAGCTGTTTTTT. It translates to CASSGGASTGELFF.

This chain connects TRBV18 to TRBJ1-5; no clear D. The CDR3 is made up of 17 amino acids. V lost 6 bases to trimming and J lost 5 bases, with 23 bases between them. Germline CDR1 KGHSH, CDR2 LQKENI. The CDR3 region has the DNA TGTGCCAGCTCGGAAGGAATTTCGGCAGGTGGGGATCAGCCCCAGCATTTT. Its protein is CASSEGISAGGDQPQHF.